This T cell receptor (beta chain) comes out of a study of blood T cell repertoires in COVID-19. Background on the study: Nucleic acid was either cDNA or gDNA, and it came from T cells, B-cell-depleted T cells, or PBMCs.

The method was immunoSEQ multiplex PCR; TCRdb's version includes in-frame clones alone and lacks a portion of them. The sample lists under 200,000 clones; about nine tenths were seen once. Input material: peripheral blood. The receptor was derived from a man aged 65 to 85 with acute or convalescent COVID-19.

The CDR3 DNA sequence: TGTGCCAGCAGCAAAGGGGTAGGGGGCTACCTCGAGCAGTACTTC. Protein product: CASSKGVGGYLEQYF. The chain has TRBV4-2 and TRBJ2-7; the match to TRBD1 covers 7 bases. V shed 5 bases, J shed 6 bases, and the junction held 13 bases outside the gene matches. The CDR3 runs 15 residues. Germline V CDR1 and CDR2: LGHNA, YNFKEQ.